Shown below are 24 T cell receptor beta chains from a single sample sequenced in a study of shared clonotypes between healthy human individuals. The repertoire was sequenced with immunoSEQ multiplex PCR; TCRdb's copy has only in-frame clones and lacks some. The table lists roughly 2,000,000 clones, around 93% of them singletons. CD45RO-negative cells were positively selected for CCR7, leaving out terminally differentiated effector memory CD45RA+ cells. The sequencing input was naive CD8+ T cells from PBMCs. Receptors originate from a man between 18 and 35 years old in good health. Some clones in this sample may be carry-over from other donors' samples.

This clone came up a few times. The sample has other DNA sequences that encode this CDR3 too. V usage is TRBV6-5 and J usage is TRBJ1-1; 8 bases are shared with TRBD1. CDR1 and CDR2 (germline): MNHEY, SVGAGI. The CDR3 runs to 14 residues. Trimming at V came to 4 bases and at J to 5 bases, leaving 6 bases not matched to a gene. CDR3 bases: TGTGCCAGCAGTTCGACAGGGGTTGGGACTGAAGCTTTCTTT. Translated, it gives CASSSTGVGTEAFF.

The rearrangement links TRBV19 to TRBJ1-1; tentative D call: TRBD1 (5 bases). There are 15 residues in the CDR3. Trimming shortened V by 5 bases and J by 2 bases, and 15 bases separated the two germline ends. Germline lookup yields CDR1 LNHDA and CDR2 SQIVND (reference sequence). DNA of the CDR3: TGTGCCAGTAGTCATATCTCGGGGCGAAACACTGAAGCTTTCTTT. It encodes CASSHISGRNTEAFF.

The chain couples TRBV13 to TRBJ2-7; D call uncertain. V was cut by 0 bases and J by 2 bases, with 14 bases left in between. Germline lookup yields CDR1 PRHDT and CDR2 FYEKMQ (reference sequence). The CDR3 spans 16 residues. CDR3 nucleotide sequence: TGTGCCAGCAGCTTAGGGACAACCCTAGGCGCCTACGAGCAGTACTTC. As protein: CASSLGTTLGAYEQYF.

This rearrangement joins TRBV5-6 to TRBJ1-1; 8 bases are a match to TRBD1. The CDR3 has 14 residues. Germline V gene lookup returns CDR1 SGHDT and CDR2 YYEEEE. V trimming: 4 bases; J trimming: 4 bases; junction bases outside the gene matches: 6. The CDR3 nucleotides read TGTGCCAGCAGCCAGGACAGGGTGGGCACTGAAGCTTTCTTT. Residues: CASSQDRVGTEAFF.

The V call is TRBV7-9, the J call TRBJ1-4; weak D call: TRBD1 (5 bases). The V gene's germline CDR1 is SEHNR and CDR2 FQNEAQ (reference sequence). This CDR3 contains 16 residues. V was trimmed by 4 bases and J by 8 bases, leaving 20 bases between them. The CDR3 DNA sequence: TGTGCCAGCAGCTCCACGGACTCCGGGAGGGGCGAAAAACTGTTTTTT. This translates into CASSSTDSGRGEKLFF.

The chain recombines TRBV4-1 with TRBJ1-1; D not resolved. V was pared by 1 base and J by 3 bases, with 9 bases between. Germline V gives CDR1 MGHRA, CDR2 YSYEKL. The CDR3 consists of 14 residues. For the CDR3, the DNA is TGCGCCAGCAGCCAAGGCCGGGTGGACACTGAAGCTTTCTTT. Amino acid sequence: CASSQGRVDTEAFF.

The J gene is TRBJ2-7, the V gene TRBV11-2; perhaps TRBD1 as D (6 bases). From germline, CDR1 is SGHAT and CDR2 FQNNGV. V lost 5 bases and J lost 7, with 12 bases in between. CDR3 length equals 12 residues. Here the CDR3 DNA reads TGTGCCAGCAGCCGAGGGGGAGTAGAGCAGTACTTC. Encoded protein: CASSRGGVEQYF.

V usage is TRBV28 and J usage is TRBJ1-5; 8 bases are shared with TRBD1. This CDR3 region has 14 residues. Germline CDR1 is MDHEN and CDR2 is SYDVKM. V shed 1 base, J shed 7 bases, and the junction held 3 bases outside the gene matches. This chain's CDR3 is CASSLSQGAQPQHF. The DNA of the CDR3 is TGTGCCAGCAGTTTATCCCAGGGGGCACAGCCCCAGCATTTT. Full variable domain (rest looked up from reference TRBV28 and TRBJ1-5): DVKVTQSSRYLVKRTGEKVFLECVQDMDHENMFWYRQDPGLGLRLIYFSYDVKMKEKGDIPEGYSVSREKKERFSLILESASTNQTSMYLCASSLSQGAQPQHFGDGTRLSIL.

V gene TRBV7-8 combines with J gene TRBJ2-2; D uncertain. The CDR3 is 16 residues long. Trimming took 5 bases from V and 0 from J, leaving 13 bases between them. From germline, CDR1 is SGHVS and CDR2 FQNEAQ. In DNA, the CDR3 is TGTGCCAGCAGCCCCGTATCCCCAGCGAACACCGGGGAGCTGTTTTTT. Translated: CASSPVSPANTGELFF.

About this clone: Other DNA sequences in this sample translate to the same CDR3. The rearrangement links TRBV9 to TRBJ2-7, with 8 bases aligning to TRBD2. V lost 0 bases and J lost 3; bases outside the gene matches: 2. The length of the CDR3 is 14 residues. In germline, CDR1 is SGDLS, CDR2 YYNGEE. CDR3 sequence reads: CASSVGTSGYEQYF. In DNA form, the CDR3 reads TGTGCCAGCAGCGTAGGCACTAGCGGCTACGAGCAGTACTTC.

The chain combines TRBV11-2 with TRBJ2-2, with 8 bases matching TRBD1. The CDR3 consists of 16 residues. V lost 4 bases to trimming and J lost 3 bases; unmatched junction nucleotides: 7. Germline V gene sequence: CDR1 SGHAT, CDR2 FQNNGV. Here the CDR3 DNA reads TGTGCCAGCAGCTCCCCTCACAGGGGGGACACCGGGGAGCTGTTTTTT. It translates to CASSSPHRGDTGELFF.

This clone was observed a single time. V gene TRBV28 combines with J gene TRBJ2-1; TRBD2 matches 10 bases. The germline CDR1 and CDR2 sequences are MDHEN and SYDVKM. V lost 2 bases to trimming and J lost 8 bases; unmatched junction nucleotides: 9. CDR3 length equals 16 residues. In nucleotides, the CDR3 is TGTGCCAGCAGTTTAGAGTCTAGCGGGAGTTCCGATGAGCAGTTCTTC. Translation: CASSLESSGSSDEQFF.

V and J are TRBV4-1 and TRBJ2-7, with TRBD1 identical over 8 bases. The V gene's germline CDR1 is MGHRA and CDR2 YSYEKL. The CDR3 has 16 residues. The junction had 11 bases not matched to a gene; V was cut back by 4 bases and J by 3 bases. CDR3 sequence: CASSPLLRDRFYEQYF. The CDR3 nucleotides read TGCGCCAGCAGCCCGCTGTTAAGGGACAGGTTCTACGAGCAGTACTTC.

The chain links TRBV27 to TRBJ2-1; 13 bases align to TRBD2. There are 20 residues in the CDR3. V shed 5 bases, J shed 0 bases, and the junction held 13 bases outside the gene matches. Germline CDR1 MNHEY, CDR2 SMNVEV (reference sequence). This chain's CDR3 is CASSRPGLAGRGPSYNEQFF. CDR3 DNA sequence: TGTGCCAGCAGTCGCCCGGGACTAGCGGGAAGAGGACCCTCCTACAATGAGCAGTTCTTC.

Worth noting for this clone: This sample includes further DNA sequences coding for the same CDR3. The chain combines TRBV6-5 with TRBJ2-2, with TRBD2 identical over 8 bases. The V gene end was trimmed by 2 bases and the J gene end by 8 bases; junction bases not matched to a gene: 4. CDR3 length equals 14 residues. Germline V gene sequence: CDR1 MNHEY, CDR2 SVGAGI. CDR3 in amino acids: CASSYGLAGGELFF. The CDR3, as DNA: TGTGCCAGCAGTTACGGACTAGCAGGGGGGGAGCTGTTTTTT.

The chain employs TRBV5-1 and TRBJ2-3; 10 bases fit TRBD2. V dropped 4 bases and J dropped 1; count of bases not matched to a gene: 6. Germline CDR1 reads SGHRS; CDR2 reads YFSETQ. The CDR3 runs 16 residues. Here the CDR3 DNA reads TGCGCCAGCAGCGCCCAACTAGCGGGACGCACAGATACGCAGTATTTT. Residues: CASSAQLAGRTDTQYF.

Comment on this clone: The same CDR3 is also encoded by other DNA sequences in this sample. The rearrangement joins TRBV28 to TRBJ1-1; TRBD1 matches at 7 bases. CDR3 length equals 14 residues. V lost 3 bases and J lost 1; bases outside the gene matches: 2. Germline V gene sequence: CDR1 MDHEN, CDR2 SYDVKM. The CDR3, as DNA: TGTGCCAGCAGTTTTGGGACAGCGAACACTGAAGCTTTCTTT. Translated, it gives CASSFGTANTEAFF.

The rearrangement links TRBV29-1 to TRBJ2-5; maybe TRBD1 (5 bases). Germline loops: CDR1 SQVTM, CDR2 ANQGSEA. The CDR3 runs 13 residues. V was clipped by 3 bases and J by 3 bases, with 11 bases between them. CDR3 bases: TGCAGCGTTGATTTCCAAGGGGAAGAGACCCAGTACTTC. Residues: CSVDFQGEETQYF.

This chain joins TRBV5-6 and TRBJ2-5, with TRBD1 as a possible D gene (6 bases). The CDR3 length is 14 residues. V gave up 4 bases and J gave up 3 bases, with 13 bases separating them. Looked up from germline, CDR1 is SGHDT and CDR2 is YYEEEE. The chain's CDR3 is CASSPNNREETQYF. CDR3 in DNA: TGTGCCAGCAGCCCTAACAACAGGGAAGAGACCCAGTACTTC.

The J gene is TRBJ2-7, the V gene TRBV5-5; D call uncertain. This CDR3 has 15 residues. CDR1 and CDR2 (germline): SGHKS, YYEKEE (reference sequence). V was cut by 4 bases and J by 2 bases, with 16 bases left in between. The CDR3 bases are TGTGCCAGCAGCGAAATTCTTGGACGGACCTACGAGCAGTACTTC. Its protein is CASSEILGRTYEQYF.

The chain links TRBV5-6 to TRBJ2-7, with a weak D call TRBD1 (5 bases). The CDR3 runs to 13 residues. The germline V and J ends were trimmed by 4 bases and 4 bases, with 12 bases remaining between them. Germline CDR1 and CDR2: SGHDT and YYEEEE. This CDR3 is CASSGHRPYEQYF. CDR3 DNA: TGTGCCAGCAGCGGTCACAGGCCTTACGAGCAGTACTTC. Full variable domain (outside the CDR3, taken from reference TRBV5-6 and TRBJ2-7): DAGVTQSPTHLIKTRGQQVTLRCSPKSGHDTVSWYQQALGQGPQFIFQYYEEEERQRGNFPDRFSGHQFPNYSSELNVNALLLGDSALYLCASSGHRPYEQYFGPGTRLTVT.

The chain couples TRBV11-2 to TRBJ2-5; possible D gene TRBD2, 7 bases. The V gene lost 5 bases and the J gene lost 5 bases, with 18 bases spanning the gap. Germline V gives CDR1 SGHAT, CDR2 FQNNGV. The CDR3 covers 15 residues. The CDR3 sequence is CASSIPTGLEETQYF. CDR3 in DNA: TGTGCCAGCAGCATACCGACAGGACTAGAGGAGACCCAGTACTTC. The entire variable domain, with the rest obtained from reference TRBV11-2 and TRBJ2-5, is as follows: EAGVAQSPRYKIIEKRQSVAFWCNPISGHATLYWYQQILGQGPKLLIQFQNNGVVDDSQLPKDRFSAERLKGVDSTLKIQPAKLEDSAVYLCASSIPTGLEETQYFGPGTRLLVL.

The chain uses TRBV29-1 and TRBJ1-1; the D is unclear. The germline V gene encodes CDR1 SQVTM and CDR2 ANQGSEA. The CDR3 is 12 residues long. Trimming left V 6 bases short and J 0 bases short, with 8 bases between. This chain's CDR3 is CSVWTLNTEAFF. The CDR3 DNA reads TGCAGCGTCTGGACCCTGAACACTGAAGCTTTCTTT.

The chain has TRBV7-9 and TRBJ2-1; 11 bases agree with TRBD2. The CDR3 is made up of 18 amino acids. The J segment lost 6 bases and the V segment lost 0 bases, leaving 10 bases of the junction unmatched. CDR1 and CDR2 (germline): SEHNR, FQNEAQ (reference sequence). CDR3 region: CASSLAGLAGGWFNEQFF. CDR3 nucleotides: TGTGCCAGCAGCTTAGCCGGGCTAGCGGGAGGCTGGTTCAATGAGCAGTTCTTC. Filled out from reference TRBV7-9 and TRBJ2-1, the complete variable domain reads DTGVSQNPRHKITKRGQNVTFRCDPISEHNRLYWYRQTLGQGPEFLTYFQNEAQLEKSRLLSDRFSAERPKGSFSTLEIQRTEQGDSAMYLCASSLAGLAGGWFNEQFFGPGTRLTVL.